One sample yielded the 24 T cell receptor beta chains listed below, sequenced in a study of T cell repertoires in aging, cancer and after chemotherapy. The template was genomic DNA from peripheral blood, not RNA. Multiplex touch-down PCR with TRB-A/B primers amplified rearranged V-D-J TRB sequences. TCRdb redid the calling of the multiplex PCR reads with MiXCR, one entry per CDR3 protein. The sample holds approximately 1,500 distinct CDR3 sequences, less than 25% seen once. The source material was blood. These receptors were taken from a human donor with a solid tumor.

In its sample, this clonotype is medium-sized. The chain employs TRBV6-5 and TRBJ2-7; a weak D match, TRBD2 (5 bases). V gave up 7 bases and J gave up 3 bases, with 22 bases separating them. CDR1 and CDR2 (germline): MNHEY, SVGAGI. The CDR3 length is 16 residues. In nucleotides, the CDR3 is TGTGCCAGCACTCCGTTGCGGGCGGAAGAAAGCTACGAGCAGTACTTC. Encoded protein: CASTPLRAEESYEQYF.

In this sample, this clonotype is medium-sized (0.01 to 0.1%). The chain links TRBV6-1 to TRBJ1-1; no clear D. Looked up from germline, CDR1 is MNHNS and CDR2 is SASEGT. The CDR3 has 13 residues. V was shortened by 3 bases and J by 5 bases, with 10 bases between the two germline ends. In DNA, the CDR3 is TGTGCCAGCAGTGATTTAGAGGGTACTGAAGCTTTCTTT. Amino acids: CASSDLEGTEAFF.

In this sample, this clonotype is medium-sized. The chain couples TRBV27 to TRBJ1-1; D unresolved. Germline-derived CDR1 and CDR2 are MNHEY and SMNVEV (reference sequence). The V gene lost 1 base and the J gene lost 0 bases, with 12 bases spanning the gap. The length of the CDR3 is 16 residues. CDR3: CASSLLGGLLNTEAFF. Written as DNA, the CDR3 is TGTGCCAGCAGTTTATTAGGAGGGCTGTTGAACACTGAAGCTTTCTTT.

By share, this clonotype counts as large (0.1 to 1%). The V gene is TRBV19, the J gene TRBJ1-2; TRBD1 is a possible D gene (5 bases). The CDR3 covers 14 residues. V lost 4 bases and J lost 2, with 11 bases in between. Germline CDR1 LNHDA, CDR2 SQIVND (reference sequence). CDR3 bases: TGTGCCAGTAGTACAACCCGACAGAACTATGGCTACACCTTC. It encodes CASSTTRQNYGYTF. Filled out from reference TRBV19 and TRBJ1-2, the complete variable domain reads DGGITQSPKYLFRKEGQNVTLSCEQNLNHDAMYWYRQDPGQGLRLIYYSQIVNDFQKGDIAEGYSVSREKKESFPLTVTSAQKNPTAFYLCASSTTRQNYGYTFGSGTRLTVV.

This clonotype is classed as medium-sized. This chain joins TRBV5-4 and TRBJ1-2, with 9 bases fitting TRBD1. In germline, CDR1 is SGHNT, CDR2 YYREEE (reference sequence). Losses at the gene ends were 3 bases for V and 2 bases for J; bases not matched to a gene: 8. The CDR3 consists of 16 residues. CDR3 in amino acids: CASSSPGQGENYGYTF. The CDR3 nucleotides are TGTGCCAGCAGCTCGCCGGGACAGGGCGAAAACTATGGCTACACCTTC.

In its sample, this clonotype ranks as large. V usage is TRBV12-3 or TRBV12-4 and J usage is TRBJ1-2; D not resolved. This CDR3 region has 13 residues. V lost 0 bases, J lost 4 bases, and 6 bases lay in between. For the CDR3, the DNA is TGTGCCAGCAGTTTAGCGCCCATCTATGGCTACACCTTC. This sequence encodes CASSLAPIYGYTF.

The DNA of the CDR3 is TGTGCCACCCTGGGGGAGTTTGGGACAGGGAACTACGAGCAGTACTTC. Translated: CATLGEFGTGNYEQYF. The chain is built from TRBV28 and TRBJ2-7; 9 bases are a match to TRBD1. The CDR3 covers 16 residues. Trimming cost V 10 bases and J 3 bases; bases outside gene matches: 16. Looked up from germline, CDR1 is MDHEN and CDR2 is SYDVKM.

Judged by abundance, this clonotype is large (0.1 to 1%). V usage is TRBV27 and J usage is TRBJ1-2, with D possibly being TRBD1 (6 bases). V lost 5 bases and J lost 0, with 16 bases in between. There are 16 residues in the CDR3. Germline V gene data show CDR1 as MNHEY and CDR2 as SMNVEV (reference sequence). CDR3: CASSGGTGRSNYGYTF. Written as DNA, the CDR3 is TGTGCCAGCAGTGGAGGCACAGGGCGATCTAACTATGGCTACACCTTC.

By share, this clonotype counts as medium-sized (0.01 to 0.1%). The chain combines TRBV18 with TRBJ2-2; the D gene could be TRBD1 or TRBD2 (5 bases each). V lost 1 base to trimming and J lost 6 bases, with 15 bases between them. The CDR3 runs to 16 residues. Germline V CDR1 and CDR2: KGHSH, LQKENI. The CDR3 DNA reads TGTGCCAGCTCACCACTAGCCCAGGGAGAGTCCGGGGAGCTGTTTTTT. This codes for CASSPLAQGESGELFF.

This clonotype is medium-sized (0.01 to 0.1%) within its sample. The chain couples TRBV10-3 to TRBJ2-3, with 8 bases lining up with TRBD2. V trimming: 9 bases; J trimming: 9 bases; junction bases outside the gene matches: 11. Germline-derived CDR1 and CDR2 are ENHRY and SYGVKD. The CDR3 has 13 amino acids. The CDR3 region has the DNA TGTGCCATTCAGTCAAGCGGCGGGGGGACGCAGTATTTT. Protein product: CAIQSSGGGTQYF.

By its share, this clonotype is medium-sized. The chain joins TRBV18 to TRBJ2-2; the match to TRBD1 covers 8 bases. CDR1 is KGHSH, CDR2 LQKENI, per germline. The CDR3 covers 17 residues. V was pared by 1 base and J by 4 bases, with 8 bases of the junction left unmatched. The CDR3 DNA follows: TGTGCCAGCTCACCACGGGACAGGTTTCTTCGCACCGGGGAGCTGTTTTTT. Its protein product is CASSPRDRFLRTGELFF.

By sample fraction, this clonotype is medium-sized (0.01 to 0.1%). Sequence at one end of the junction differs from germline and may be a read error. The CDR3 nucleotides read TGTGCCAGCAGCTACTTGGGCCCCTCCTACGAGCAGTACTTC. It yields the protein CASSYLGPSYEQYF. This chain joins TRBV6-2 or TRBV6-3 and TRBJ2-7; unclear D gene. Germline loops: CDR1 MNHEY, CDR2 SVGEGT. The CDR3 loop spans 14 amino acids.

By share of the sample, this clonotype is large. The CDR3 coding sequence is TGCAGCGCCCAAGGGGAGGATTCTGGAAACACCATATATTTT. It codes for CSAQGEDSGNTIYF. The chain carries TRBV29-1 and TRBJ1-3, with D perhaps matching TRBD1 (5 bases). V lost 7 bases, J lost 1 base, and 14 bases lay in between. The CDR3 length is 14 residues. Germline V gene data show CDR1 as SQVTM and CDR2 as ANQGSEA.

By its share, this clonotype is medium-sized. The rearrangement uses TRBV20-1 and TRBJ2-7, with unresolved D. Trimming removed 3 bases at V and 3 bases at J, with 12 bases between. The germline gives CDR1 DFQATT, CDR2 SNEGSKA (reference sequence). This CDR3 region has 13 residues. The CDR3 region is CSASLGFDYEQYF. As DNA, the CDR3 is TGCAGTGCTAGTCTGGGATTCGACTACGAGCAGTACTTC.

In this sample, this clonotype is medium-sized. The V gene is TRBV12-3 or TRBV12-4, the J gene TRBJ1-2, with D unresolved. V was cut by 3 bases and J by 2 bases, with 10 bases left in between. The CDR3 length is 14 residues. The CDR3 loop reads CASSFVALNYGYTF. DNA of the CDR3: TGTGCCAGCAGTTTTGTGGCACTCAACTATGGCTACACCTTC.

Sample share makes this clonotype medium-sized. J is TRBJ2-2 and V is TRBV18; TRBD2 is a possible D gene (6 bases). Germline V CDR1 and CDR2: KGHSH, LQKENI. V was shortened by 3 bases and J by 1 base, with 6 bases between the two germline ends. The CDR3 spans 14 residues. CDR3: CASSPGGNTGELFF. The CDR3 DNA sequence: TGTGCCAGCTCACCGGGGGGGAACACCGGGGAGCTGTTTTTT.

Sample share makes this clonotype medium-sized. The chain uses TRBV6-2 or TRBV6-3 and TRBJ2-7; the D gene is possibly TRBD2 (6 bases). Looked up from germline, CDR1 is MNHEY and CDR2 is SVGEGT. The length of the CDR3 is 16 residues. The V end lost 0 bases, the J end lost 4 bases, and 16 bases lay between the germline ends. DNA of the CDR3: TGTGCCAGCAGTTACTCGGAGTCGACTAGTGGTTACGAGCAGTACTTC. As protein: CASSYSESTSGYEQYF.

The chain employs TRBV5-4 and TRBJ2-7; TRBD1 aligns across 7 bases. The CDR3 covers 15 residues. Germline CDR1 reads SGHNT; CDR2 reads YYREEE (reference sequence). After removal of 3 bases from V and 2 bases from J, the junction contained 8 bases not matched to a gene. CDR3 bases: TGTGCCAGCAGCTCGCCGGGACAGAGAACCTACGAGCAGTACTTC. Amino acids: CASSSPGQRTYEQYF. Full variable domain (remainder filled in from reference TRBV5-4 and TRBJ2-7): ETGVTQSPTHLIKTRGQQVTLRCSSQSGHNTVSWYQQALGQGPQFIFQYYREEENGRGNFPPRFSGLQFPNYSSELNVNALELDDSALYLCASSSPGQRTYEQYFGPGTRLTVT.

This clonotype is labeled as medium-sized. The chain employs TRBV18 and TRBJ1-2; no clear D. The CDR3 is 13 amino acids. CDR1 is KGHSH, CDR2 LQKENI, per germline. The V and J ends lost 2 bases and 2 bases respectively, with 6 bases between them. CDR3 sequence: CASSPSGNYGYTF. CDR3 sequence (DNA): TGTGCCAGCTCACCATCGGGGAACTATGGCTACACCTTC. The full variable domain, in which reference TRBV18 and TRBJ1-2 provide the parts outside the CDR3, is NAGVMQNPRHLVRRRGQEARLRCSPMKGHSHVYWYRQLPEEGLKFMVYLQKENIIDESGMPKERFSAEFPKEGPSILRIQQVVRGDSAAYFCASSPSGNYGYTFGSGTRLTVV.

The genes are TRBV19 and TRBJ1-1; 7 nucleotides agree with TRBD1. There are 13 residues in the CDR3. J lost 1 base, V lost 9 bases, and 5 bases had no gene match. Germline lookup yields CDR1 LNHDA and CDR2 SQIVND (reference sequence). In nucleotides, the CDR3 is TGTGCCAGCTCCGGGACAGCGAACACTGAAGCTTTCTTT. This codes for CASSGTANTEAFF.

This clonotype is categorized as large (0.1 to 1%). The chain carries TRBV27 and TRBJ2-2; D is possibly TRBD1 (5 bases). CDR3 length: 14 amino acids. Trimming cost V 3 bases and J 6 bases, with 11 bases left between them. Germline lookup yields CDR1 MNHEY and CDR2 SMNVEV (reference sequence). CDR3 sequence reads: CASSLSGASGELFF. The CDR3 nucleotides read TGTGCCAGCAGTTTGAGTGGGGCATCCGGGGAGCTGTTTTTT.

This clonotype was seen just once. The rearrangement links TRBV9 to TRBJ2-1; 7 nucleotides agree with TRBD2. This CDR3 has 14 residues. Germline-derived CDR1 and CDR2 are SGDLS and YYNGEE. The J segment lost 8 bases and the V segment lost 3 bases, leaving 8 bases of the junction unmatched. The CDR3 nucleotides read TGTGCCAGCAGCGAGGCGGGGGACGTGGATGAGCAGTTCTTC. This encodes CASSEAGDVDEQFF.

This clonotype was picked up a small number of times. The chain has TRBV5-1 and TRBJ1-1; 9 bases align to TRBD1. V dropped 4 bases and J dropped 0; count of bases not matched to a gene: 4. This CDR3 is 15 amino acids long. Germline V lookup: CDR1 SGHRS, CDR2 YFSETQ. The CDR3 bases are TGCGCCAGCAGCGGGGGGACAGGGATGAACACTGAAGCTTTCTTT. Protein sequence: CASSGGTGMNTEAFF. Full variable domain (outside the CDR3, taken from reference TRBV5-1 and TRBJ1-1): KAGVTQTPRYLIKTRGQQVTLSCSPISGHRSVSWYQQTPGQGLQFLFEYFSETQRNKGNFPGRFSGRQFSNSRSEMNVSTLELGDSALYLCASSGGTGMNTEAFFGQGTRLTVV.

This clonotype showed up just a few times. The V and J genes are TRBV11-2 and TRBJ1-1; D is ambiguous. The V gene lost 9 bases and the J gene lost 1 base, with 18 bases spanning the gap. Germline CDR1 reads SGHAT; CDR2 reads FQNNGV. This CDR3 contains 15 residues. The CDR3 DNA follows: TGTGCCAGTTCTATCGTCCGGGAGGGGAACACTGAAGCTTTCTTT. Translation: CASSIVREGNTEAFF. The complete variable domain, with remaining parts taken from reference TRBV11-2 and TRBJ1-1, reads EAGVAQSPRYKIIEKRQSVAFWCNPISGHATLYWYQQILGQGPKLLIQFQNNGVVDDSQLPKDRFSAERLKGVDSTLKIQPAKLEDSAVYLCASSIVREGNTEAFFGQGTRLTVV.